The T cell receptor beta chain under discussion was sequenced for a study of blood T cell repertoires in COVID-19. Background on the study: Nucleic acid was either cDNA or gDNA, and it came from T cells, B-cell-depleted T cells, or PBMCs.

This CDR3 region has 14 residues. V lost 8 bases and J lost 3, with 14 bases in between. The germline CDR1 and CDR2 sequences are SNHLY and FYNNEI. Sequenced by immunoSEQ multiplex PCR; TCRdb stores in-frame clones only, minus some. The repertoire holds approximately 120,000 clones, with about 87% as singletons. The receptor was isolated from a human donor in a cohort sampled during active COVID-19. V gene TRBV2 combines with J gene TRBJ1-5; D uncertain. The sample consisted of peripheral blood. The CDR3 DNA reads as TGTGCCAGCTTTTCAGGCAGAATCAATCAGCCCCAGCATTTT. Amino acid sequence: CASFSGRINQPQHF.